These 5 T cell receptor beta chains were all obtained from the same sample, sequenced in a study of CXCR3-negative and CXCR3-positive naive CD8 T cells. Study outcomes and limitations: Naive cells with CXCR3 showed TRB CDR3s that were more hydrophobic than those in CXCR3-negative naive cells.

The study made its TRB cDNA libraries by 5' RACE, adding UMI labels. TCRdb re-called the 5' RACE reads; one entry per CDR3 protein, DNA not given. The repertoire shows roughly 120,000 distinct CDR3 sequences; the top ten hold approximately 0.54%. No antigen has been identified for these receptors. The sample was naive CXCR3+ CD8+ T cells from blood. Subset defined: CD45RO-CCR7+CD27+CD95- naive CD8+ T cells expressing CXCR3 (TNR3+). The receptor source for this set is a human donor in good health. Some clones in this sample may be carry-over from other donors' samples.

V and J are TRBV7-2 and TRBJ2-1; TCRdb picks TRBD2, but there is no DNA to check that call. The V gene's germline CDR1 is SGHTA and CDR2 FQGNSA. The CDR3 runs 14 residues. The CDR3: CASSARAGDNEQFF.

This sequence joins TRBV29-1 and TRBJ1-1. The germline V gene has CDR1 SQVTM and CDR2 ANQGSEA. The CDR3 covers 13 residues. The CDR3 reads CSVEDGSSTEAFF.

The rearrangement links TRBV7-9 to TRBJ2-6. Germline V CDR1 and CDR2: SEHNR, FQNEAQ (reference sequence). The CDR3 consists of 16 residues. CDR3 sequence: CASSLPADSGANVLTF.

CDR3: CASSKVTGEREYEQYF. The rearrangement joins TRBV21-1 to TRBJ2-7; without DNA, the TCRdb call of TRBD1 cannot be checked. TRBV21-1 has pseudogene status. The CDR3 runs 16 residues.

CDR3 in amino acids: CASSSGQNSYNEQFF. V gene TRBV7-2 combines with J gene TRBJ2-1; no DNA is available, so the TRBD1 call from TCRdb remains unchecked. The CDR3 runs 15 residues. Germline V gives CDR1 SGHTA, CDR2 FQGNSA.